The clone carrying this T cell receptor (beta chain) was counted many times. What it binds is not known. MiXCR, applied by TCRdb to the RACE reads, yields one record per CDR3 protein. The sample has more than 55,000 distinct CDR3 sequences; roughly a tenth are singletons. This sample was included in a study of human T cells and chemical hapten exposure. General study points: Versus controls, significantly more large CDR3 similarity clusters arose from expanded TCRs.

Time point described: pre-sensitization, week 0. Treatment given: therapeutic diphenylcyclopropenone sensitization with weekly scalp DPC. This clonotype was obtained from a middle-aged man with alopecia areata. Some clones in this sample may be carry-over from other donors' samples. The sequences come from whole blood, collected in connection with sensitization to the hapten diphenylcyclopropenone (DPC).

In DNA form, the CDR3 reads TGTGCCAGCACCGTTAGGACAGGGGGCAGAGAGACCCAGTACTTC. Its protein is CASTVRTGGRETQYF. The chain recombines TRBV28 with TRBJ2-5; 11 bases are shared with TRBD1. Germline values: CDR1 MDHEN, CDR2 SYDVKM. This CDR3 spans 15 amino acids. Unmatched junction bases numbered 8, after V lost 7 bases and J lost 4 bases.